This T cell receptor (beta chain) was sequenced for a study of blood T cells in healthy people across ages. General observations from the study: One million T cells yielded diversity estimates that were considered underestimates.

Comment on this clonotype: Antigen specificity is unknown.

Looked up from germline, CDR1 is LNHNV and CDR2 is YYDKDF (reference sequence). The CDR3 is 14 residues long. V lost 3 bases and J lost 11, with 14 bases in between. A sample-barcoded 5' primer and a J-beta primer mix were used in a second PCR of roughly 6 to 11 cycles. The template-switch adaptor was a 5' adaptor with 12 random nucleotides. It tagged each cDNA molecule. All samples yielded 2.5 million or more CDR3-containing paired-end reads. TCRdb analysed the 5' RACE reads with MiXCR anew, one entry per CDR3 protein. The profile shows 800,000 to 900,000 distinct CDR3 sequences, less than 80% of them singletons.

This clonotype was obtained from a man aged 30 to 45 in good health. Sequences were obtained from blood. The J gene is TRBJ1-6, the V gene TRBV15, with D possibly TRBD1 on 5 matching bases. This chain's CDR3 is CATSSRQNLPPLHF. CDR3 DNA sequence: TGTGCCACCAGCAGCCGACAGAATCTACCACCCCTCCACTTT.